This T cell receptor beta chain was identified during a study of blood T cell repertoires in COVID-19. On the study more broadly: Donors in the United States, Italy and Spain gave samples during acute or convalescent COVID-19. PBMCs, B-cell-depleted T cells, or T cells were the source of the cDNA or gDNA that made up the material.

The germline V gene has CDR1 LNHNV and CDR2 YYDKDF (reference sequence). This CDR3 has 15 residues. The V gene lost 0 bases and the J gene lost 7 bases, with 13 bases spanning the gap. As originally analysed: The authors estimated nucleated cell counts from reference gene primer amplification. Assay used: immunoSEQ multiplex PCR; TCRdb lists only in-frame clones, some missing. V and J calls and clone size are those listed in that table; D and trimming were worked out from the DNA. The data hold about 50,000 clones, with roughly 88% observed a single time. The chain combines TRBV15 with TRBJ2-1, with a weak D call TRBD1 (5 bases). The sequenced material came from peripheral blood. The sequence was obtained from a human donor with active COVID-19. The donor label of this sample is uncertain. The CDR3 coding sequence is TGTGCCACCAGCAGAGAGGCGCCAGGGTATAATGAGCAGTTCTTC. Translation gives CATSREAPGYNEQFF. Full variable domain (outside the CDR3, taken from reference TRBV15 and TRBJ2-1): DAMVIQNPRYQVTQFGKPVTLSCSQTLNHNVMYWYQQKSSQAPKLLFHYYDKDFNNEADTPDNFQSRRPNTSFCFLDIRSPGLGDTAMYLCATSREAPGYNEQFFGPGTRLTVL.